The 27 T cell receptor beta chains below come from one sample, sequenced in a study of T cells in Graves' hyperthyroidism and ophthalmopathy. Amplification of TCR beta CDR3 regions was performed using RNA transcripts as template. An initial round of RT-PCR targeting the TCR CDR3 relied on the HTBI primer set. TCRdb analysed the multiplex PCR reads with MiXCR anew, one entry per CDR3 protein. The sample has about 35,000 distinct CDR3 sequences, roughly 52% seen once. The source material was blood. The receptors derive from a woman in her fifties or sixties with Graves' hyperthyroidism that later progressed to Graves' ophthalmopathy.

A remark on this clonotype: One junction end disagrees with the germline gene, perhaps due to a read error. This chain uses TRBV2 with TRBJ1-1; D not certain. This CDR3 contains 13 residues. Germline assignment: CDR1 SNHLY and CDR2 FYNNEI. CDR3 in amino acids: CASSFDKNTGAFF. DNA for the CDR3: TGTGCCAGCAGCTTTGACAAGAACACTGGAGCTTTCTTT.

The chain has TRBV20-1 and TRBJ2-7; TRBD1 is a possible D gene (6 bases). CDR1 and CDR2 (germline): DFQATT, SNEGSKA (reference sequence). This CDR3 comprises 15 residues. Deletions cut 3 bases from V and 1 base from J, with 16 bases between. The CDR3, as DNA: TGCAGTGCTAGTCTCTCAGGGGCAAGATCCTACGAGCAGTACTTC. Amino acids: CSASLSGARSYEQYF.

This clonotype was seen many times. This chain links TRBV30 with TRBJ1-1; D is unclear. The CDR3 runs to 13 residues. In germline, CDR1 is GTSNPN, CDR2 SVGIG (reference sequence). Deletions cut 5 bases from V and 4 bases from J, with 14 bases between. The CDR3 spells CAWSRELPTEAFF. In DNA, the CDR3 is TGTGCCTGGTCAAGGGAATTACCCACTGAAGCTTTCTTT.

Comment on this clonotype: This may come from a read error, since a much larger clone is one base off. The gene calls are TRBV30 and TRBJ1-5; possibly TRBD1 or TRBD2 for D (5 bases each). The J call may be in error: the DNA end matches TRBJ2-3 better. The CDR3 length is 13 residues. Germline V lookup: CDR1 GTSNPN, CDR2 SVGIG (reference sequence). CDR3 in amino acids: CAWNGGLDQPQYF. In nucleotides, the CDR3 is TGTGCCTGGAATGGGGGTTTGGATCAGCCCCAGTATTTT.

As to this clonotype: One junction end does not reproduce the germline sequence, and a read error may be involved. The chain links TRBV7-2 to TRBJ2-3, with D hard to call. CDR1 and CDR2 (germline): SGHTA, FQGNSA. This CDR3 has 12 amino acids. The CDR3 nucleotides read TGTGCCAGCAGCCCCCAATCCGGTGCGCAGTATTTC. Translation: CASSPQSGAQYF.

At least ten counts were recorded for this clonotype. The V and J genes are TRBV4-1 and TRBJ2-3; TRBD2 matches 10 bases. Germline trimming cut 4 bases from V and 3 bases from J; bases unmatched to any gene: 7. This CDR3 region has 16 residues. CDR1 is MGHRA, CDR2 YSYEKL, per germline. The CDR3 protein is CASSPVSSGSTDTQYF. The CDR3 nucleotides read TGCGCCAGCAGCCCGGTCTCTAGCGGGAGTACAGATACGCAGTATTTT.

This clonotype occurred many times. CDR3 sequence (DNA): TGTGCCAGCAGAGGGCCATCGGACAGGGCAAGGTACGAGCAGTACTTC. Amino acids: CASRGPSDRARYEQYF. The rearrangement links TRBV28 to TRBJ2-7; 8 nucleotides agree with TRBD1. V dropped 6 bases and J dropped 4; count of bases not matched to a gene: 14. The CDR3 is made up of 16 amino acids. The V gene's germline CDR1 is MDHEN and CDR2 SYDVKM.

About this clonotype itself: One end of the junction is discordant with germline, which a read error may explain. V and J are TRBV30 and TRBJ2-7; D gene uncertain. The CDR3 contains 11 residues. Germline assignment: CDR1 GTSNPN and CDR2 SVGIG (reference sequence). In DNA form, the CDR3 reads TGTGCCTGGAGCGGAGATAACGAGCAGTACTTT. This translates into CAWSGDNEQYF.

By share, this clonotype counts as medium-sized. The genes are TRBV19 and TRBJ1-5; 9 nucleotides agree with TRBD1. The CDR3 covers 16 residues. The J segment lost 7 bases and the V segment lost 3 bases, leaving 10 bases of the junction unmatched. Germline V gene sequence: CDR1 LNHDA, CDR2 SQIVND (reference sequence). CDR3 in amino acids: CASSMAGGTGRQPQHF. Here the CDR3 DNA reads TGTGCCAGTAGTATGGCGGGCGGGACAGGGCGCCAGCCCCAGCATTTT.

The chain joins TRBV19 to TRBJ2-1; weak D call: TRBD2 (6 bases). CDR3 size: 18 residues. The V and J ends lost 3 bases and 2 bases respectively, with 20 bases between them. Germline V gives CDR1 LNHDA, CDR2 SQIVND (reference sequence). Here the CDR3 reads CASSITQDYGYTYNEQFF. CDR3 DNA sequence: TGTGCCAGTAGTATCACTCAGGACTATGGCTACACCTACAATGAGCAGTTCTTC.

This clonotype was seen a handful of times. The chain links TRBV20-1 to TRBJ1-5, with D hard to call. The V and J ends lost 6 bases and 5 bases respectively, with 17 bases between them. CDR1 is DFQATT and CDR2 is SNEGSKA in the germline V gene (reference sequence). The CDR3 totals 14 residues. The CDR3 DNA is TGCAGTGCGAGTGGGGTAGGGTGGGATCAGCCCCAGCATTTT. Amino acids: CSASGVGWDQPQHF.

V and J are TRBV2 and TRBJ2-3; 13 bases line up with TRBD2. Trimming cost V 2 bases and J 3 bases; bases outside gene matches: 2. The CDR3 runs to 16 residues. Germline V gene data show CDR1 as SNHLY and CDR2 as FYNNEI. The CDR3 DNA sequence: TGTGCCAGCAGTGAACGGACTAGCGGGGGAACAGATACGCAGTATTTT. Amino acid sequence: CASSERTSGGTDTQYF.

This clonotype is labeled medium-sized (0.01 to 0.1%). The DNA of the CDR3 is TGTGCCAGCAGGGGTAGTAGCAATCAGCCCCAGCATTTT. It is translated as CASRGSSNQPQHF. The chain has TRBV2 and TRBJ1-5; D gene ambiguous. V shed 6 bases and J shed 0 bases, with 6 bases lying between them. Germline CDR1 reads SNHLY; CDR2 reads FYNNEI. The CDR3 spans 13 residues.

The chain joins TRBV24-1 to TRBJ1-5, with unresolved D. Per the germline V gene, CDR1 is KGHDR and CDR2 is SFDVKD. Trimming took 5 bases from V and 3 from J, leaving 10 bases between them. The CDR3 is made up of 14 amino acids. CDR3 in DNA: TGTGCCACCAGTGTGCCGCCTAACAATCAGCCCCAGCATTTT. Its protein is CATSVPPNNQPQHF.

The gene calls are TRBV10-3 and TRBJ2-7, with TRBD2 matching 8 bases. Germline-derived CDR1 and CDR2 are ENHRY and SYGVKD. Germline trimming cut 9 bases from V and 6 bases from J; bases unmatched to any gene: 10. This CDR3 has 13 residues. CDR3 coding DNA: TGTGCCATGGCCGGGACTAGAACTCCCGAGCAGTACTTC. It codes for CAMAGTRTPEQYF.

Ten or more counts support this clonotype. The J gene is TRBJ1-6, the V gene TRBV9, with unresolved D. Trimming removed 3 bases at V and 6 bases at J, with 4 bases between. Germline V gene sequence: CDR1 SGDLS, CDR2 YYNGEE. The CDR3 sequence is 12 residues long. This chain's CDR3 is CASSASNSPLHF. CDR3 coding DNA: TGTGCCAGCAGCGCAAGTAATTCACCCCTCCACTTT.

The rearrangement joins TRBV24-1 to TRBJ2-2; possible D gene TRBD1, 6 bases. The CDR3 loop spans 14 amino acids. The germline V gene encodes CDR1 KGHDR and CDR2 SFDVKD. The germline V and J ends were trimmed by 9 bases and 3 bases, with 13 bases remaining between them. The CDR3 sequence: CATSRTDYTGELFF. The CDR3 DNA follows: TGTGCCACCTCAAGGACAGACTACACCGGGGAGCTGTTTTTT.

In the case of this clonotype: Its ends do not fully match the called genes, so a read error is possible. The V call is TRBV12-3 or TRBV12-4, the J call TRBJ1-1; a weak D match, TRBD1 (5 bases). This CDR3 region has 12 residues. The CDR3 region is CPSSLSGDSPFF. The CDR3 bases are TGTCCCAGCAGCTTGTCGGGTGACAGCCCTTTCTTT.

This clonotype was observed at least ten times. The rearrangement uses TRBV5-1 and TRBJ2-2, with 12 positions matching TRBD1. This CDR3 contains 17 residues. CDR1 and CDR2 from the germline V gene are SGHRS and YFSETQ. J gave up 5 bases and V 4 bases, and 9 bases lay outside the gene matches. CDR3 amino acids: CASSRSGTGGETGELFF. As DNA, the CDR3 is TGCGCCAGCAGCCGATCCGGGACAGGGGGCGAGACCGGGGAGCTGTTTTTT. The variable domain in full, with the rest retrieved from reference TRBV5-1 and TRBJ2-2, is KAGVTQTPRYLIKTRGQQVTLSCSPISGHRSVSWYQQTPGQGLQFLFEYFSETQRNKGNFPGRFSGRQFSNSRSEMNVSTLELGDSALYLCASSRSGTGGETGELFFGEGSRLTVL.

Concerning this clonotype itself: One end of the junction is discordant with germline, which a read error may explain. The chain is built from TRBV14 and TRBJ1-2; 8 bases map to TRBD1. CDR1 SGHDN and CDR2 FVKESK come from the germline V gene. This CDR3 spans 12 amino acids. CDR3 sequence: CASSQGARGYTF. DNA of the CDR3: TGTGCCAGTAGCCAGGGGGCGCGTGGCTACACCTTC.

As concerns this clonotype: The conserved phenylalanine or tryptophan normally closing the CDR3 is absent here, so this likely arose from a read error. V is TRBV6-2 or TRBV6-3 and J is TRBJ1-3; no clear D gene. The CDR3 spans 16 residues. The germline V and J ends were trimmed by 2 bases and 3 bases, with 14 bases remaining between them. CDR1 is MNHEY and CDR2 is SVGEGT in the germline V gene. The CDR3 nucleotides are TGTGCCAGCAGTTACAATCTCTCCCCCCTTGGAAACACCATATATTCT. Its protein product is CASSYNLSPLGNTIYS.

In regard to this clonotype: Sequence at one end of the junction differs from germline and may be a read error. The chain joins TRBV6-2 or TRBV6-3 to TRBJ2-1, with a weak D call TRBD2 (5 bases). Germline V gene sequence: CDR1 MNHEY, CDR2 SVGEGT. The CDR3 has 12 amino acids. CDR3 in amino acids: CASSYSGNEQLF. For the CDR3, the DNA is TGCGCCAGCAGTTACAGCGGCAATGAGCAGCTCTTC.

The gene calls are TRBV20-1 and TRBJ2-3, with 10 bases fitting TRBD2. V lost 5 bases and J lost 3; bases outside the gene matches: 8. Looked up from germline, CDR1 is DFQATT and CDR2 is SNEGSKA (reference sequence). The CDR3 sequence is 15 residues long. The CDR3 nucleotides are TGCAGTGCTGGAGGGAGCGGGAGGGTAACAGATACGCAGTATTTT. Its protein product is CSAGGSGRVTDTQYF.

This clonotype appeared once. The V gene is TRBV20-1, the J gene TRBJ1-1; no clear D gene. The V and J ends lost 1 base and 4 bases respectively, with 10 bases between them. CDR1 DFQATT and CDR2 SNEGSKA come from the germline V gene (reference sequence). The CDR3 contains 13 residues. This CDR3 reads CSARGVGSTEAFF. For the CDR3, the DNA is TGCAGTGCTAGAGGGGTAGGCAGCACTGAAGCTTTCTTT.

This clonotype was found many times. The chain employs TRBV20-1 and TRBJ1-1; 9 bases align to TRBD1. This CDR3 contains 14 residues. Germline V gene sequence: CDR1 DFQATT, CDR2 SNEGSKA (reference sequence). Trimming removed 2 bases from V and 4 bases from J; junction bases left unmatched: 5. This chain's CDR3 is CSARTGGRGTEAFF. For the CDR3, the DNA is TGCAGTGCTAGAACAGGGGGCAGGGGCACTGAAGCTTTCTTT.

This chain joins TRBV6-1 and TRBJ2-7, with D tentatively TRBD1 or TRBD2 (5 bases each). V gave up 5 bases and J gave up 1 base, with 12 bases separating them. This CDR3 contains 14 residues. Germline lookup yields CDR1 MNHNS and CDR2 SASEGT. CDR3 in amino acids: CASSWETASYEQYF. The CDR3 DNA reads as TGTGCCAGCAGTTGGGAGACAGCTTCCTACGAGCAGTACTTC.

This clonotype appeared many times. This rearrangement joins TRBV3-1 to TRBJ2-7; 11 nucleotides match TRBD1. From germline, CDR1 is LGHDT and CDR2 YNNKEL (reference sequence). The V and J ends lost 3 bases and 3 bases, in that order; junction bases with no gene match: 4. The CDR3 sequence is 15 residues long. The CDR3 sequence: CASSHGTGGLYEQYF. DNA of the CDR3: TGTGCCAGCAGCCATGGGACAGGGGGTCTCTACGAGCAGTACTTC.